This T cell receptor beta chain was identified during a study of tumor and adjacent non-tumor tissue in lung cancer. This sample's RNA came from whole unsorted tissue. A modified ARM-PCR protocol with three rounds of nested PCR amplified TCRbeta. TCRdb re-derived calls from the multiplex PCR reads in MiXCR, one entry per CDR3 protein. The sample has 60,000 to 95,000 distinct CDR3 sequences; roughly 73% are singletons. Notes on this clonotype: As yet, its antigen is unknown.

V dropped 7 bases and J dropped 10 bases, with 20 bases sitting between them. The germline gives CDR1 MNHEY, CDR2 SVGEGT. The CDR3 contains 13 residues. General study findings and limits: Compared with tumor, normal lung showed significantly lower TCR diversity.

The source material was lung tumor tissue. This sequence was found in a woman between 50 and 59 years old with non-small cell lung cancer. The chain combines TRBV6-2 or TRBV6-3 with TRBJ2-7; no reliable D call. The CDR3 DNA reads as TGTGCCAGCACCGTGCGGAAGAATAGGGAACAGTACTTC. This encodes CASTVRKNREQYF.